This TCR beta chain was documented in a study of cytomegalovirus exposure and HLA in healthy donors. Using immunoSEQ multiplex PCR, the repertoire was profiled, and TCRdb retains in-frame clones only, with some absent. The sample lists some 210,000 clones, around 86% occurring once. The CDR3 covers 14 residues. CDR1 PRHDT and CDR2 FYEKMQ come from the germline V gene (reference sequence). V shed 5 bases and J shed 0 bases, with 11 bases lying between them. Broader study findings: Three chains linked to CMV were shown in vitro to be specific for CMV antigens. Cytomegalovirus-associated TCR beta chains were listed, numbering some 150.

In regard to this clone: Its antigen is undetermined.

The chain uses TRBV13 and TRBJ2-7; possible D gene TRBD1, 6 bases. The material sequenced was PBMCs. The sequence came from a woman between 18 and 29 years old in good health and CMV-seropositive. CDR3 sequence reads: CASSPRDISYEQYF. The CDR3 DNA sequence: TGTGCCAGCAGCCCCCGGGACATCTCCTACGAGCAGTACTTC.